A single T cell receptor (beta chain) is shown here with its context. Its cognate antigen is unknown. The data belong to a study of T cell repertoires in cytomegalovirus infection. Study-wide context: Selection of CMV epitopes for the study included recently identified HLA-C-restricted and well-studied HLA-B-restricted ones. A matching HLA type, together with CMV infection, was signaled by public TCR beta signatures.

Study-wide results and caveats: The study identified carriers of CMV plus the relevant HLA from cumulative public TCR beta family frequency. HLA-C-restricted TCR beta clonotypes specific for CMV led the ex vivo response.

The V end lost 0 bases, the J end lost 0 bases, and 11 bases lay between the germline ends. Germline CDR1 reads MNHEY; CDR2 reads SVGAGI. The CDR3 is made up of 17 amino acids. TCRdb re-derived calls from the reads in MiXCR, one entry per CDR3 protein. The sample records 650,000 to 900,000 distinct CDR3 sequences, 25% to 35% being singletons. The chain recombines TRBV6-5 with TRBJ1-4; tentative D call: TRBD1 (5 bases). This clonotype was obtained from a human donor in good health (CMV status not recorded). Some clones in this sample may be carry-over from other donors' samples. This sample comprised cultured CD8+ T cells from PBMCs, obtained from culture after CMV antigen stimulation. CDR3 coding DNA: TGTGCCAGCAGTTACTCGGGGGGGTTTGCAACTAATGAAAAACTGTTTTTT. Protein: CASSYSGGFATNEKLFF.